The 21 T cell receptor beta chains reported below all come from one sample, sequenced in a study of T cell responses to AZD1222 COVID-19 vaccine. Sequenced by immunoSEQ multiplex PCR; TCRdb stores in-frame clones only, minus some. The sample has about 200,000 clones, about 93% seen once. The sample consisted of peripheral blood, taken 28 days after the second AZD1222 dose. The source of these receptors is an adult who received the AZD1222 COVID-19 vaccine.

In DNA form, the CDR3 reads TGTGCCACCAGCACTCAGGGTATGAACACTGAAGCTTTCTTT. Its protein product is CATSTQGMNTEAFF. This chain joins TRBV15 and TRBJ1-1; tentative D call: TRBD1 (5 bases). Deletions cut 4 bases from V and 0 bases from J, with 9 bases between. The CDR3 spans 14 residues. Germline V lookup: CDR1 LNHNV, CDR2 YYDKDF (reference sequence).

The chain employs TRBV18 and TRBJ1-1; tentatively, D is TRBD1 (6 bases). Looked up from germline, CDR1 is KGHSH and CDR2 is LQKENI. The V end was cut by 5 bases, the J end by 0 bases, with 16 bases between. CDR3 length: 16 residues. CDR3 sequence: CASSLPRGRMNTEAFF. In nucleotides, the CDR3 is TGTGCCAGCTCATTACCCAGGGGCAGGATGAACACTGAAGCTTTCTTT.

This clone has at least ten counts. The chain carries TRBV6-5 and TRBJ1-1, with D hard to call. Germline V lookup: CDR1 MNHEY, CDR2 SVGAGI. The CDR3 covers 13 residues. Trimming pared 2 bases from V and 6 bases from J, leaving 10 bases between. The CDR3: CASSYDLGPEAFF. For the CDR3, the DNA is TGTGCCAGCAGTTACGACTTAGGCCCTGAAGCTTTCTTT.

The chain recombines TRBV6-5 with TRBJ2-3, with 8 nucleotides matching TRBD1. V was clipped by 6 bases and J by 4 bases; unmatched bases: 6. The CDR3 is 14 residues long. In germline, CDR1 is MNHEY, CDR2 SVGAGI. CDR3 region: CASRNRGISDTQYF. The CDR3 DNA is TGTGCCAGCAGAAACAGGGGGATATCAGATACGCAGTATTTT.

The chain has TRBV7-3 and TRBJ2-2; D is perhaps TRBD1 (6 bases). V lost 5 bases, J lost 7 bases, and 11 bases lay in between. Germline V CDR1 and CDR2: SGHTA, FQGTGA. CDR3 length: 13 residues. CDR3 coding DNA: TGTGCCAGCAGCGCGCGACAGGACGGGGAGCTGTTTTTT. Residues: CASSARQDGELFF.

The V and J genes are TRBV27 and TRBJ1-5; 7 nucleotides match TRBD1. The CDR3 contains 15 residues. V lost 8 bases to trimming and J lost 0 bases; unmatched junction nucleotides: 7. CDR1 is MNHEY and CDR2 is SMNVEV in the germline V gene (reference sequence). The CDR3 sequence is CASRGGTASNQPQHF. DNA of the CDR3: TGTGCCAGCCGAGGGGGGACAGCTAGCAATCAGCCCCAGCATTTT.

The chain has TRBV9 and TRBJ2-5, with a tentative D call TRBD2 (6 bases). Trimming left V 4 bases short and J 0 bases short, with 10 bases between. The CDR3 length is 14 residues. The germline V gene has CDR1 SGDLS and CDR2 YYNGEE. CDR3 sequence (DNA): TGTGCCAGCAGCCATGGGGGGAACCAAGAGACCCAGTACTTC. This sequence encodes CASSHGGNQETQYF.

This chain uses TRBV7-3 with TRBJ2-3, with TRBD2 matching over 8 bases. With 8 bases clipped from V and 4 bases from J, the junction kept 17 bases outside the gene matches. CDR1 is SGHTA, CDR2 FQGTGA, per germline. CDR3 size: 17 residues. The CDR3 loop reads CASGPRGGAGSADTQYF. CDR3 DNA: TGTGCCAGCGGCCCTCGGGGGGGCGCAGGTAGTGCAGATACGCAGTATTTT. The full variable domain, with the rest looked up from reference TRBV7-3 and TRBJ2-3, is GAGVSQTPSNKVTEKGKYVELRCDPISGHTALYWYRQSLGQGPEFLIYFQGTGAADDSGLPNDRFFAVRPEGSVSTLKIQRTERGDSAVYLCASGPRGGAGSADTQYFGPGTRLTVL.

The rearrangement uses TRBV7-2 and TRBJ1-5; no reliable D call. V was cut by 3 bases and J by 2 bases, with 14 bases left in between. The germline CDR1 and CDR2 sequences are SGHTA and FQGNSA. This CDR3 has 16 amino acids. As DNA, the CDR3 is TGTGCCAGCAGCTTGACGGAACCCCGGGGCAATCAGCCCCAGCATTTT. Its translation: CASSLTEPRGNQPQHF.

The chain joins TRBV28 to TRBJ2-2, with D hard to call. The germline gives CDR1 MDHEN, CDR2 SYDVKM. The length of the CDR3 is 13 residues. V lost 6 bases and J 5 bases, leaving 10 bases between the germline ends. As DNA, the CDR3 is TGTGCCAGCAGGACCACCGTTACCGGGGAGCTGTTTTTT. Translated, it gives CASRTTVTGELFF.

The rearrangement uses TRBV19 and TRBJ1-5; D unresolved. Trimming took off 7 bases at V and 0 bases at J, with 7 bases between the two ends. The CDR3 consists of 13 residues. CDR1 is LNHDA, CDR2 SQIVND, per germline (reference sequence). CDR3 DNA sequence: TGTGCCAGTACCCAATTTAGCAATCAGCCCCAGCATTTT. Amino acids: CASTQFSNQPQHF.

The chain couples TRBV28 to TRBJ1-1; 7 bases fit TRBD1. Germline V gene data show CDR1 as MDHEN and CDR2 as SYDVKM. After removal of 6 bases from V and 2 bases from J, the junction contained 12 bases not matched to a gene. There are 16 residues in the CDR3. CDR3 residues: CASRKSYRGRNTEAFF. CDR3 coding DNA: TGTGCCAGCAGAAAATCTTACAGGGGAAGAAACACTGAAGCTTTCTTT.

This chain uses TRBV7-9 with TRBJ2-2; D is ambiguous. Deletions cut 1 base from V and 6 bases from J, with 12 bases between. CDR3 length: 15 residues. Germline lookup yields CDR1 SEHNR and CDR2 FQNEAQ (reference sequence). The CDR3 DNA reads TGTGCCAGCAGCTTAGACATCTTCAGGTCCGGGGAGCTGTTTTTT. Translation: CASSLDIFRSGELFF.

The chain is built from TRBV6-1 and TRBJ2-7; 9 bases map to TRBD1. The CDR3 consists of 14 residues. The germline CDR1 and CDR2 sequences are MNHNS and SASEGT. J lost 3 bases, V lost 3 bases, and 3 bases had no gene match. CDR3 sequence: CASSDGQGSYEQYF. CDR3 coding DNA: TGTGCCAGCAGTGATGGACAGGGGAGCTACGAGCAGTACTTC.

The gene calls are TRBV19 and TRBJ1-4; D ambiguous. V shed 9 bases and J shed 8 bases, with 13 bases lying between them. The CDR3 is 12 amino acids. CDR1 and CDR2 from the germline V gene are LNHDA and SQIVND (reference sequence). The CDR3 loop is CASLGGMEKLFF. For the CDR3, the DNA is TGTGCCAGCTTGGGCGGGATGGAAAAACTGTTTTTT.

In its sample, this clone was seen once. V usage is TRBV6-5 and J usage is TRBJ1-1; 7 bases line up with TRBD1. In germline, CDR1 is MNHEY, CDR2 SVGAGI. The junction had 8 bases not matched to a gene; V was cut back by 5 bases and J by 5 bases. The CDR3 runs to 14 residues. In DNA, the CDR3 is TGTGCCAGCAGTCTCACAGGGGCTGGGACTGAAGCTTTCTTT. Translation: CASSLTGAGTEAFF.

The V and J genes are TRBV5-1 and TRBJ1-3; D might be TRBD1 (6 bases). The germline CDR1 and CDR2 sequences are SGHRS and YFSETQ. V was pared by 4 bases and J by 0 bases, with 11 bases between. This CDR3 is built from 15 residues. CDR3 protein: CASSATGSSGNTIYF. As DNA, the CDR3 is TGCGCCAGCAGCGCAACAGGGAGCTCTGGAAACACCATATATTTT.

This clone was detected only once. The chain recombines TRBV28 with TRBJ2-2; no definite D call. Trimming pared 9 bases from V and 4 bases from J, leaving 24 bases between. The CDR3 loop spans 17 amino acids. CDR1 and CDR2 (germline): MDHEN, SYDVKM. The CDR3 DNA follows: TGTGCCAGACAACCAAGGGCCTCGGAAAATAGCACCGGGGAGCTGTTTTTT. This translates into CARQPRASENSTGELFF.

The CDR3 nucleotides are TGTGCCAGCTCAGCCGCCGGGACAGGGAACACTGAAGCTTTCTTT. Protein product: CASSAAGTGNTEAFF. This chain links TRBV18 with TRBJ1-1, with 8 bases matching TRBD1. The ends lost 5 bases at V and 1 base at J; junction bases unmatched: 6. The CDR3 is 15 amino acids. Per the germline V gene, CDR1 is KGHSH and CDR2 is LQKENI.

J is TRBJ2-7 and V is TRBV19, with TRBD1 identical over 7 bases. The CDR3 has 14 amino acids. Germline CDR1 and CDR2: LNHDA and SQIVND (reference sequence). The junction had 6 bases not matched to a gene; V was cut back by 5 bases and J by 2 bases. The DNA for the CDR3 is TGTGCCAGTAGTGTTTCAGGGGGTCCCTACGAGCAGTACTTC. Protein: CASSVSGGPYEQYF.

This rearrangement joins TRBV5-4 to TRBJ1-1, with D perhaps matching TRBD1 (5 bases). Trimming took off 4 bases at V and 0 bases at J, with 16 bases between the two ends. Germline-derived CDR1 and CDR2 are SGHNT and YYREEE (reference sequence). This CDR3 is 16 amino acids long. The CDR3 coding sequence is TGTGCCAGCAGCCTGGGAGGGACGTCTGTGAACACTGAAGCTTTCTTT. Translated: CASSLGGTSVNTEAFF. The entire variable domain, with the rest obtained from reference TRBV5-4 and TRBJ1-1, is as follows: ETGVTQSPTHLIKTRGQQVTLRCSSQSGHNTVSWYQQALGQGPQFIFQYYREEENGRGNFPPRFSGLQFPNYSSELNVNALELDDSALYLCASSLGGTSVNTEAFFGQGTRLTVV.